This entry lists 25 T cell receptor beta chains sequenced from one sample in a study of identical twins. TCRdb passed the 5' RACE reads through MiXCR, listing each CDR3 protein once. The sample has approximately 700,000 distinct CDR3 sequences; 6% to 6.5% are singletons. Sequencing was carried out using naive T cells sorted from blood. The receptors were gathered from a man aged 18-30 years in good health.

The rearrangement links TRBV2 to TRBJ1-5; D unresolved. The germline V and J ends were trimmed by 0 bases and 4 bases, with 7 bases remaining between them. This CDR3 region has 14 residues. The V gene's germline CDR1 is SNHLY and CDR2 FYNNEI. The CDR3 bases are TGTGCCAGCAGTGAAGCTCAGAAAAATCAGCCCCAGCATTTT. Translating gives CASSEAQKNQPQHF.

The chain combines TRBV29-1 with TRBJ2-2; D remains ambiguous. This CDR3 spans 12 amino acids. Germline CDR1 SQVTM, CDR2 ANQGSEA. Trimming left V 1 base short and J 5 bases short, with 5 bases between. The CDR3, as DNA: TGCAGCGTTGAAGCGTGGACCGGGGAGCTGTTTTTT. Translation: CSVEAWTGELFF.

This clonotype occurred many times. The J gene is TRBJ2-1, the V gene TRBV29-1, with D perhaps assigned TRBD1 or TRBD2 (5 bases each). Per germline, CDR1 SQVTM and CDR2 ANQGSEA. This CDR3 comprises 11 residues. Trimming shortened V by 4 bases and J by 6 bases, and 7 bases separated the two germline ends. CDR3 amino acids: CSVVGGNEQFF. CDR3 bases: TGCAGCGTTGTTGGGGGCAATGAGCAGTTCTTC.

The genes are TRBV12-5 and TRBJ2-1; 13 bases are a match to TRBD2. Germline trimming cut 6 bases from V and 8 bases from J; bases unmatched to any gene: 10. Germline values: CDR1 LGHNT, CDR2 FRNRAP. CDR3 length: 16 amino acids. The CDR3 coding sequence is TGTGCTAGTGGCCCTGGGACTAGCGGGAAAGTCGATGAGCAGTTCTTC. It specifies CASGPGTSGKVDEQFF.

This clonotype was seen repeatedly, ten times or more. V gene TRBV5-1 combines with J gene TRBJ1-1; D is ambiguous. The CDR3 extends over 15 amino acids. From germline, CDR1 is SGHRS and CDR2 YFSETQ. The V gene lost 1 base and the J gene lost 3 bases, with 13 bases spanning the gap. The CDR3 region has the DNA TGCGCCAGCAGCTTGAGTAGGGTCGGGGACACTGAAGCTTTCTTT. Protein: CASSLSRVGDTEAFF.

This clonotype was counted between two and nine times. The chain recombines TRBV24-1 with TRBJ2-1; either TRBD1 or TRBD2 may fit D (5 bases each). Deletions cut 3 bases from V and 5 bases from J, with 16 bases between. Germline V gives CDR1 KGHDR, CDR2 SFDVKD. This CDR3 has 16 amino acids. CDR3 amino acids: CATSDLNRDPNNEQFF. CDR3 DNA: TGTGCCACCAGTGATCTTAACCGGGACCCAAACAATGAGCAGTTCTTC.

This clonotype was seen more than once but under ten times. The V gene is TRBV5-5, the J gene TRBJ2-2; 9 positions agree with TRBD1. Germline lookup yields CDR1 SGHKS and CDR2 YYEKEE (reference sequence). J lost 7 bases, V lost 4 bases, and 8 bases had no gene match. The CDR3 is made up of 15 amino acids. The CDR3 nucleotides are TGTGCCAGCAGCCTAGGGACAGGGCTTAGCGGGGAGCTGTTTTTT. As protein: CASSLGTGLSGELFF.

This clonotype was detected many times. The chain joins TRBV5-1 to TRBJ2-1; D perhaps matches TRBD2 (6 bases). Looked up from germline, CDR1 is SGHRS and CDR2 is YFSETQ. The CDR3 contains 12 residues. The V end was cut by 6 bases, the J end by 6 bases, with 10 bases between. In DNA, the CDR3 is TGCGCCAGCATGGGAGGCGCCAATGAGCAGTTCTTC. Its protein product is CASMGGANEQFF.

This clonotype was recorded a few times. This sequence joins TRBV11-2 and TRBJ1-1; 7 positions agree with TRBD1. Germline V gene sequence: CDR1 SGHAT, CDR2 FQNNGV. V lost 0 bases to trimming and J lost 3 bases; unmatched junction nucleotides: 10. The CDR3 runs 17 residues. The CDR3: CASSLDRLQGLDTEAFF. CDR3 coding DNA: TGTGCCAGCAGCTTAGATCGACTACAGGGGTTGGACACTGAAGCTTTCTTT.

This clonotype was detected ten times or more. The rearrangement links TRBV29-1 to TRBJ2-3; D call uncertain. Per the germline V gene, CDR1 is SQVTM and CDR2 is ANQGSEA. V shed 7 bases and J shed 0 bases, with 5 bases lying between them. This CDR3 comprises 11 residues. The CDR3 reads CSADSTDTQYF. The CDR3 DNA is TGCAGCGCTGACAGCACAGATACGCAGTATTTT.

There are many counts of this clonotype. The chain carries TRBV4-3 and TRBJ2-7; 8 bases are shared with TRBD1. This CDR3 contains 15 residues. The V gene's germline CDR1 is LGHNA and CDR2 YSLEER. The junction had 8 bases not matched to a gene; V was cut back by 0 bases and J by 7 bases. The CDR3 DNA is TGCGCCAGCAGCCAAGATAGGCAGGGGGCTTGGGAGCAGTACTTC. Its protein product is CASSQDRQGAWEQYF.

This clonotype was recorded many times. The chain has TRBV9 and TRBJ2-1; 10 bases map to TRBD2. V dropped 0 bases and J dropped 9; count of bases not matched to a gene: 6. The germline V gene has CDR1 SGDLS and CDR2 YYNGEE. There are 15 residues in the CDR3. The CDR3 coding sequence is TGTGCCAGCAGCGTAGATCTAGCGGGAGACGCTGAGCAGTTCTTC. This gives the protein CASSVDLAGDAEQFF.

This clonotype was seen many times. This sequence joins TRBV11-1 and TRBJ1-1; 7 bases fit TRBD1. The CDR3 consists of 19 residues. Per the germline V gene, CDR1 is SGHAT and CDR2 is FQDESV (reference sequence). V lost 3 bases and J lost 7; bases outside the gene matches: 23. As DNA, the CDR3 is TGTGCCAGCAGCTTCAACCCCGGGATACAGGGGTCAGGACCGTATGAAGCTTTCTTT. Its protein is CASSFNPGIQGSGPYEAFF.

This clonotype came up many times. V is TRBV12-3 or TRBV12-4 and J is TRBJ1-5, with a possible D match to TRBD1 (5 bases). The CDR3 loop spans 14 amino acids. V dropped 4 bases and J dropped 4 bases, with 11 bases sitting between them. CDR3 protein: CASSYRQSNQPQHF. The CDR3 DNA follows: TGTGCCAGCAGTTATCGACAGTCTAATCAGCCCCAGCATTTT.

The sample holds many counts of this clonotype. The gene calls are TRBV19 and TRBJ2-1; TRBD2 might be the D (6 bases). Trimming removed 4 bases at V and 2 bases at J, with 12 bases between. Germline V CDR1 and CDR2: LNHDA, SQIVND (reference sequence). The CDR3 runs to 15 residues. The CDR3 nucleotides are TGTGCCAGTAGTACCGGGACTCTCCCCTACAATGAGCAGTTCTTC. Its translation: CASSTGTLPYNEQFF. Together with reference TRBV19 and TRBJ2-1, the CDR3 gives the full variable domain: DGGITQSPKYLFRKEGQNVTLSCEQNLNHDAMYWYRQDPGQGLRLIYYSQIVNDFQKGDIAEGYSVSREKKESFPLTVTSAQKNPTAFYLCASSTGTLPYNEQFFGPGTRLTVL.

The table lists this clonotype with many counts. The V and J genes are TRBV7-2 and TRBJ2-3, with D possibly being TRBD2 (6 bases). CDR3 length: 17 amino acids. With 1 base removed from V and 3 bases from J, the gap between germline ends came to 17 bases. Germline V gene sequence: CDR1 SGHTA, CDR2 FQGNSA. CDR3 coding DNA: TGTGCCAGCAGCTTAGTCGGTAGCGGAGGAGGGACAGATACGCAGTATTTT. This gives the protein CASSLVGSGGGTDTQYF.

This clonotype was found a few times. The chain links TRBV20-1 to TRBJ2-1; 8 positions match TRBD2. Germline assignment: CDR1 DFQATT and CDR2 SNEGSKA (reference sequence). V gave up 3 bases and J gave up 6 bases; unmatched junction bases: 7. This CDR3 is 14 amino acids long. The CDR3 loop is CSARSGSRVNEQFF. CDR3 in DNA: TGCAGTGCTAGGAGCGGGAGCCGGGTCAATGAGCAGTTCTTC.

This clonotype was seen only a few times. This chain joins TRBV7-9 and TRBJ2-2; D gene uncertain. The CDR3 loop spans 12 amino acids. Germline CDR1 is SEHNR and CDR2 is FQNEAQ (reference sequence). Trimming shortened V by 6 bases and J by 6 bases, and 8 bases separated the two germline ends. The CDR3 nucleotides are TGTGCCAGCAGGCAATCCCCCGGGGAGCTGTTTTTT. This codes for CASRQSPGELFF.

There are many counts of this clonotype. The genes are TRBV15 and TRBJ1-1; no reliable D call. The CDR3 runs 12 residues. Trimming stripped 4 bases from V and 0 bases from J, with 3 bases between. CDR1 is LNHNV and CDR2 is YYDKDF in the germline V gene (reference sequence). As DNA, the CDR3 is TGTGCCACCAGCATCCTGAACACTGAAGCTTTCTTT. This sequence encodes CATSILNTEAFF.

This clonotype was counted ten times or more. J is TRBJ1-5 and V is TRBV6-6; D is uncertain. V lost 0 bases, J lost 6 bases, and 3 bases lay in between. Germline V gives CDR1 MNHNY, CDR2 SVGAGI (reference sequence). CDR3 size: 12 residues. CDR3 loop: CASSYSLQPQHF. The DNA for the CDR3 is TGTGCCAGCAGTTACTCACTTCAGCCCCAGCATTTT.

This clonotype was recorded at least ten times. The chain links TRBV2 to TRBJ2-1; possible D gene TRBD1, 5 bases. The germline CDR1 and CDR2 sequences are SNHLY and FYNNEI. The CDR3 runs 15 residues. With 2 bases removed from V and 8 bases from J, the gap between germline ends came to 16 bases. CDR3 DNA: TGTGCCAGCAGTGAAAAGGGGATGATTACATATGAGCAGTTCTTC. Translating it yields CASSEKGMITYEQFF.

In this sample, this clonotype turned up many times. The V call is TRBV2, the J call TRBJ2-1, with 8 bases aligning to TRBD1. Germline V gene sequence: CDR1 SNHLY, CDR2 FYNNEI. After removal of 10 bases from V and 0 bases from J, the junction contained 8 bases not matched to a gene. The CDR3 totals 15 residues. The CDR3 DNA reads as TGTGCCACCCCATGGACAGGGAACTCCTACAATGAGCAGTTCTTC. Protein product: CATPWTGNSYNEQFF.

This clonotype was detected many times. CDR3 nucleotide sequence: TGCGCCAGCAGCTTGGATGTGGGAGTAAACACCGGGGAGCTGTTTTTT. This sequence encodes CASSLDVGVNTGELFF. The rearrangement joins TRBV5-1 to TRBJ2-2; tentatively, D is TRBD2 (5 bases). The CDR3 runs 16 residues. From germline, CDR1 is SGHRS and CDR2 YFSETQ. V shed 0 bases and J shed 2 bases, with 11 bases lying between them.

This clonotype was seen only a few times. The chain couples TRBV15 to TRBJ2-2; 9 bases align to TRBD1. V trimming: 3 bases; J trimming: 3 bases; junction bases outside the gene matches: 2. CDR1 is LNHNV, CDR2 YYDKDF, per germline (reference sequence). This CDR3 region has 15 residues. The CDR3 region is CATSRGTGYTGELFF. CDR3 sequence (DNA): TGTGCCACCAGCAGGGGGACAGGGTACACCGGGGAGCTGTTTTTT.

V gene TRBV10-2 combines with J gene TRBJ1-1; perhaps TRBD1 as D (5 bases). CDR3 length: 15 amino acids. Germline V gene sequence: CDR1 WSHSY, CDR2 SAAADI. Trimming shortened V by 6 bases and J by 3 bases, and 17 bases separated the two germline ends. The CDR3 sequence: CASRGGFRRDTEAFF. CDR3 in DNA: TGCGCCAGCAGGGGGGGTTTTCGGCGGGACACTGAAGCTTTCTTT.